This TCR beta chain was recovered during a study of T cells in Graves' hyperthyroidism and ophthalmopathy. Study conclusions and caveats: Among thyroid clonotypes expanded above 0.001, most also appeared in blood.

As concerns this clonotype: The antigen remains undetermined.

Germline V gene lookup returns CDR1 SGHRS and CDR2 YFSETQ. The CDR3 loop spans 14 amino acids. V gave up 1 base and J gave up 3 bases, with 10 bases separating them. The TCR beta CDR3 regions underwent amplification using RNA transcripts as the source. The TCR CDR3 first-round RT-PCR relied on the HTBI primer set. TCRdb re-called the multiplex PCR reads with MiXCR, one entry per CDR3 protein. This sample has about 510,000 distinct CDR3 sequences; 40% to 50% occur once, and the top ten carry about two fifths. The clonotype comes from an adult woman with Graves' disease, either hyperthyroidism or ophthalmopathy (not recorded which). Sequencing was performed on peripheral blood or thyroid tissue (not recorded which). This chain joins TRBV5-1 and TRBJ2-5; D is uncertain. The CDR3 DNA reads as TGCGCCAGCAGCTTGAACGGTCGGGAAGAGACCCAGTACTTC. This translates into CASSLNGREETQYF.